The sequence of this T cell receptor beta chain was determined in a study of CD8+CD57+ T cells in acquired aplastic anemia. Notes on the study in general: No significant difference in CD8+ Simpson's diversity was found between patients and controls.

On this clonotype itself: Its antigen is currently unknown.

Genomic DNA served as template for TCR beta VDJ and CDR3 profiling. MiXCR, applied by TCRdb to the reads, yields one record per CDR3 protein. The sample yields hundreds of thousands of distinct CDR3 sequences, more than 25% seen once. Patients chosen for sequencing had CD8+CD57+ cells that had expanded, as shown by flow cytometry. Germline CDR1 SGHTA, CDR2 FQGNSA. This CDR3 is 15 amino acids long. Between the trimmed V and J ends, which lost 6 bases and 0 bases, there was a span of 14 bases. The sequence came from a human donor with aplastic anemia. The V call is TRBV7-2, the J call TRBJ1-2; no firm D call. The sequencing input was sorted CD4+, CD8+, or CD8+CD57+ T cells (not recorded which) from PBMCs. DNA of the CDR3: TGTGCCAGCAGGGCAGCCATAATTTCTAACTATGGCTACACCTTC. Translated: CASRAAIISNYGYTF.